The clone carrying this T cell receptor beta chain appeared a few times. Its antigen is not identified. The CDR3 has 16 amino acids. V was clipped by 1 base and J by 2 bases; unmatched bases: 5. Germline V gives CDR1 SGHAT, CDR2 FQNNGV. This record comes from a study of T cell repertoires in cytomegalovirus infection. TCRdb ran MiXCR on the reads and lists one entry per CDR3 protein. The table has some 480,000 distinct CDR3 sequences, 30% to 40% seen once. The chain recombines TRBV11-2 with TRBJ2-7, with 10 bases matching TRBD2. The TCR comes from a human donor in good health (CMV status not recorded). Some clones in this sample may be carry-over from other donors' samples. The specimen was cultured PBMCs, collected from culture after CMV antigen stimulation. CDR3 region: CASSLGGTSVTYEQYV. The DNA for the CDR3 is TGTGCCAGCAGCTTAGGAGGGACTAGCGTAACCTACGAGCAGTACGTC.